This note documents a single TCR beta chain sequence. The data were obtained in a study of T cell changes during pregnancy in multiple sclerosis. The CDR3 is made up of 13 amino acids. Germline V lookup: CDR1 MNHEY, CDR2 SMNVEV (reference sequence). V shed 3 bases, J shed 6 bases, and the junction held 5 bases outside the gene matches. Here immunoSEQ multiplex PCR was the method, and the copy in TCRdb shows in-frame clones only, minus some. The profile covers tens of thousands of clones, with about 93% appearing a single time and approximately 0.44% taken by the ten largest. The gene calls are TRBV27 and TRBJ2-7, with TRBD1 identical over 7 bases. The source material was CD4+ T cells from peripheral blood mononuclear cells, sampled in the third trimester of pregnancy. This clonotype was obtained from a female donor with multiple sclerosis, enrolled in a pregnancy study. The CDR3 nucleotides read TGTGCCAGCAGTTTCGTAGGGGGCACCGAGCAGTACTTC. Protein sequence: CASSFVGGTEQYF.